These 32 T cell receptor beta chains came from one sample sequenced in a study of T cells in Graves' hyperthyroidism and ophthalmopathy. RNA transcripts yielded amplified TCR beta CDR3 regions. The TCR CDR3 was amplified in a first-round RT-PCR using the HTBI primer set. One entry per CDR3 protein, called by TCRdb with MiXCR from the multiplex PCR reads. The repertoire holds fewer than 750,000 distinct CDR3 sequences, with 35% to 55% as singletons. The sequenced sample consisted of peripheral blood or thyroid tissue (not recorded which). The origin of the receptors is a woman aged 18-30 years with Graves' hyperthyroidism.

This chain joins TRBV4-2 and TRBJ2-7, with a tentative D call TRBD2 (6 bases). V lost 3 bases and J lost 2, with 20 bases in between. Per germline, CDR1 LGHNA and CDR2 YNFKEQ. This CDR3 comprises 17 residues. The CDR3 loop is CASSHSLGGLATYEQYF. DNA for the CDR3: TGTGCCAGCAGCCATTCACTGGGGGGACTGGCCACCTACGAGCAGTACTTC.

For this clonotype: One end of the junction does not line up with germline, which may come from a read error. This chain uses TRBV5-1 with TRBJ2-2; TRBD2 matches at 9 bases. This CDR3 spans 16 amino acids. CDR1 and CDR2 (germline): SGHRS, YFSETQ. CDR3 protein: CASSLVWGLAANEQFF. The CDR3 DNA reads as TGCGCCAGCAGCTTGGTATGGGGACTAGCTGCGAATGAGCAGTTTTTT. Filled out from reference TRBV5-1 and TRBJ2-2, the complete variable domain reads KAGVTQTPRYLIKTRGQQVTLSCSPISGHRSVSWYQQTPGQGLQFLFEYFSETQRNKGNFPGRFSGRQFSNSRSEMNVSTLELGDSALYLCASSLVWGLAANEQFFGEGSRLTVL.

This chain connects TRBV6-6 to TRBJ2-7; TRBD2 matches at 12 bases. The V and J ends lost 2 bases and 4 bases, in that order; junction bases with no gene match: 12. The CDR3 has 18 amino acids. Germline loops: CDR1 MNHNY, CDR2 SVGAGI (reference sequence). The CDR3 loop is CASSYGPARLAGVYEQYF. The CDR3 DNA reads TGTGCCAGCAGTTACGGGCCCGCAAGACTAGCGGGGGTTTACGAGCAGTACTTC.

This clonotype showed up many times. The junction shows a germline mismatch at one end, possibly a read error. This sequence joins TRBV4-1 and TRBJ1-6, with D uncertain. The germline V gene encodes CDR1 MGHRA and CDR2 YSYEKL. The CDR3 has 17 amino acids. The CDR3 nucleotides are TGCGCCAGCAGACAAGAGTTCCAACATTTAATGAATTCACCCCTCCACTTT. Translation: CASRQEFQHLMNSPLHF.

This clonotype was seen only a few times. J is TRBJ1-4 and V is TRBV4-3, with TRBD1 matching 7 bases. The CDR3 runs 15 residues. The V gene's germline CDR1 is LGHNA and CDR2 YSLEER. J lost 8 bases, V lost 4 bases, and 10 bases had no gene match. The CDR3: CASSRTGVLGEKLFF. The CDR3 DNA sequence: TGCGCCAGCAGCCGTACAGGGGTATTAGGCGAAAAACTGTTTTTT.

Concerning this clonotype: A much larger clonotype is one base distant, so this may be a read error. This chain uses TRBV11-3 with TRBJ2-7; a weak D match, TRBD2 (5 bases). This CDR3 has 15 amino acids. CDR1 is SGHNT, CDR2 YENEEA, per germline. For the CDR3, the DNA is TGTGCCAGCAGCTTACGCTGGGGAGACTCCTACGGGCAGTACTTC. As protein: CASSLRWGDSYGQYF.

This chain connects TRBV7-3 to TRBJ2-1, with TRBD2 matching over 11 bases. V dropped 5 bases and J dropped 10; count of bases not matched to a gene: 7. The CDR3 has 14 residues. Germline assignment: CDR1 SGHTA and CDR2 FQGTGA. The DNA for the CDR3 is TGTGCCAGCAGCGCGACTAGCGGGACTGGAGAGCAGTTCTTC. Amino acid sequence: CASSATSGTGEQFF.

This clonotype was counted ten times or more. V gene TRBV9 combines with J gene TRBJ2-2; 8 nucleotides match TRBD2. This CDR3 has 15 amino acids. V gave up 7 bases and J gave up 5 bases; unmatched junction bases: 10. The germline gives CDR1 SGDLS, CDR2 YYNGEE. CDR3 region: CASGGSSGKTGELFF. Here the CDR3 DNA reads TGTGCCAGCGGGGGGAGTAGCGGGAAGACCGGGGAGCTGTTTTTT.

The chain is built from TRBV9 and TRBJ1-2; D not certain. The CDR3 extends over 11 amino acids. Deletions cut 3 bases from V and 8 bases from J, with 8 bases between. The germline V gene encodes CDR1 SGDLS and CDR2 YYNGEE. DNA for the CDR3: TGTGCCAGCAGCGCGGTGGAAGGCTACACCTTC. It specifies CASSAVEGYTF.

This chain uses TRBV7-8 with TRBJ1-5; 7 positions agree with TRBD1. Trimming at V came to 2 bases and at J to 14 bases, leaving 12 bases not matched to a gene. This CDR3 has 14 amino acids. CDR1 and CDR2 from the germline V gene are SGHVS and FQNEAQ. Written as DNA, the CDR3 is TGTGCCAGCAGCTTATTTAGGGGGCTTAAGTACGAGCATTTT. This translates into CASSLFRGLKYEHF.

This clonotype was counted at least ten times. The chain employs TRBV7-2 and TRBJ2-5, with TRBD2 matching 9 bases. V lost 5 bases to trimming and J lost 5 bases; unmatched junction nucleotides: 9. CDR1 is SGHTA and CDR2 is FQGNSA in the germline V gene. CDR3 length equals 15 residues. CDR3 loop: CASSVDSGSVETQYF. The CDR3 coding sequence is TGTGCCAGCAGCGTGGATAGCGGGAGTGTGGAGACCCAGTACTTC.

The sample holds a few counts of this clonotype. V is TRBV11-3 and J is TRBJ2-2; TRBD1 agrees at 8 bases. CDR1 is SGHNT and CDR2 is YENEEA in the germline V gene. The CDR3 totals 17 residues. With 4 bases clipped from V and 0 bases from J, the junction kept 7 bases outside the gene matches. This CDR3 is CASSSPRTGPNTGELFF. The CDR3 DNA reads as TGTGCCAGCAGCTCCCCAAGGACAGGGCCGAACACCGGGGAGCTGTTTTTT.

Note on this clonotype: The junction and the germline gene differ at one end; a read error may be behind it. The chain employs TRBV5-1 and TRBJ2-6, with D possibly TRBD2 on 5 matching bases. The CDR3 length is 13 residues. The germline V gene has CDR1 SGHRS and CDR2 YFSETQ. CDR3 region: CASSLRPGNTEAF. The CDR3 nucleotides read TGCGCCAGCAGCCTTCGCCCGGGAAACACTGAAGCTTTC.

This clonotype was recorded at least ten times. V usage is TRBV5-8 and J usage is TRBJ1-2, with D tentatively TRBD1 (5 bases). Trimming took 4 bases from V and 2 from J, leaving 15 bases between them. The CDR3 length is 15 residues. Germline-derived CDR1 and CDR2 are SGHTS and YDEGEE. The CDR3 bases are TGTGCCAGCAGCCTCGACAGCGAACTGAACTATGGCTACACCTTC. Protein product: CASSLDSELNYGYTF.

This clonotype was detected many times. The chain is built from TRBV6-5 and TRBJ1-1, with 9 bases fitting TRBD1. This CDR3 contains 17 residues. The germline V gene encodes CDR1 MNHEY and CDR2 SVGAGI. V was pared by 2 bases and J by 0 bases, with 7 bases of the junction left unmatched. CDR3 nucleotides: TGTGCCAGCAGTTACGATCCCGGGACAGGGTTGAACACTGAAGCTTTCTTT. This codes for CASSYDPGTGLNTEAFF.

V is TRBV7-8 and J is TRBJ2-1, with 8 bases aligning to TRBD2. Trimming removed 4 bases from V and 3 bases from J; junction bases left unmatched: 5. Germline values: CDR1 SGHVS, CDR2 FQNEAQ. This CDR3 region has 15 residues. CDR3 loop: CASSSRTSIYNEQFF. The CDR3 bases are TGTGCCAGCAGCTCGAGGACTAGCATCTACAATGAGCAGTTCTTC.

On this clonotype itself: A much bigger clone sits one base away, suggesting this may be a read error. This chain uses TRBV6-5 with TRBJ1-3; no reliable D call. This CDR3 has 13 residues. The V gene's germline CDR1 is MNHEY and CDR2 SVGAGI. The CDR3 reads CAISYGSLDTIYF. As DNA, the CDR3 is TGTGCCATCAGTTACGGAAGTTTGGACACCATATATTTT.

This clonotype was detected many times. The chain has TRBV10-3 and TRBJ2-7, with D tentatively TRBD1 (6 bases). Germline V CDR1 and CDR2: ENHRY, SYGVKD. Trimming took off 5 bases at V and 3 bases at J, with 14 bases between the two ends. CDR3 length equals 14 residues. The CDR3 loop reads CAISPGQTHYEQYF. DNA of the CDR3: TGTGCCATCAGTCCTGGACAGACACACTACGAGCAGTACTTC.

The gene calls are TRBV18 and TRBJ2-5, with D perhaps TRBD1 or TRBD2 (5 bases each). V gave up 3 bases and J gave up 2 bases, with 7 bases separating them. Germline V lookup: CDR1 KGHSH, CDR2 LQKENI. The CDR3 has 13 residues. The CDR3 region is CASSPGAQETQYF. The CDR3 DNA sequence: TGTGCCAGCTCACCCGGGGCTCAAGAGACCCAGTACTTC.

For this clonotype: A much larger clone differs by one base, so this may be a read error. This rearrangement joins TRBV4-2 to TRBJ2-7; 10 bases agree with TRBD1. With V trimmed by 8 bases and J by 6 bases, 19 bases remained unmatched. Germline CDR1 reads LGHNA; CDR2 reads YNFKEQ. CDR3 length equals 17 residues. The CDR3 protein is CASGPSIFGTGEGEQYF. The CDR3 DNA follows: TGTGCCAGCGGCCCCTCCATATTCGGGACAGGGGAGGGCGAGCAGTACTTC.

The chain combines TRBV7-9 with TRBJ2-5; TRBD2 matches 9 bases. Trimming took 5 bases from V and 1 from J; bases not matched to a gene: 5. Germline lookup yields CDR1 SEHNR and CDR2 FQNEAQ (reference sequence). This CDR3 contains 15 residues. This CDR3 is CASSTTTSGQETQYF. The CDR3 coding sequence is TGTGCCAGCAGCACGACGACTAGCGGCCAAGAGACCCAGTACTTC.

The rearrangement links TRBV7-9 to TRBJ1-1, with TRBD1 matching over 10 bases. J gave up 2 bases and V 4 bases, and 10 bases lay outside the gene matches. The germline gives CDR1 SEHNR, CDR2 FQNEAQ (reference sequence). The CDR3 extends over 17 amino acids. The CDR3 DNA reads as TGTGCCAGCAGCTCGGGGACAGGGGCCAAACCCAACACTGAAGCTTTCTTT. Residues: CASSSGTGAKPNTEAFF.

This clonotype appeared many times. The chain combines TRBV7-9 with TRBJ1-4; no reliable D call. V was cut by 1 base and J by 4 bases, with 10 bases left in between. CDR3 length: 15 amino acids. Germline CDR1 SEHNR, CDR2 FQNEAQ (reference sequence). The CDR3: CASSLGYRNNEKLFF. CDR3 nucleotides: TGTGCCAGCAGCTTAGGTTACAGAAATAATGAAAAACTGTTTTTT.

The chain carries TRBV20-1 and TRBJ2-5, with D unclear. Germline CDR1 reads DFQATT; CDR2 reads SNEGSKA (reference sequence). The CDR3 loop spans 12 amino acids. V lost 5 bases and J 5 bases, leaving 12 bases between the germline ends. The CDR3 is CSALGLSETQYF. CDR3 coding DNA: TGCAGTGCTTTAGGTCTTTCCGAGACCCAGTACTTC.

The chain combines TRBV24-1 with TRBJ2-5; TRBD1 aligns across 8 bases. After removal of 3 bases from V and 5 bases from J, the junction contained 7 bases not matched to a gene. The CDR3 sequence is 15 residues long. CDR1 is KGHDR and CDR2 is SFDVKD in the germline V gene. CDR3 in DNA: TGTGCCACCAGTGATGACGGACAGGGTCAGGAGACCCAGTACTTC. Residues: CATSDDGQGQETQYF.

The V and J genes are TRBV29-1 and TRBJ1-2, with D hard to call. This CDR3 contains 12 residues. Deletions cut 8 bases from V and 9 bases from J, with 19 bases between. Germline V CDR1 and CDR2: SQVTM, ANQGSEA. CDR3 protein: CSSEVSKGSYTF. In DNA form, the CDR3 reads TGCAGCAGTGAAGTGTCCAAGGGAAGCTACACCTTC.

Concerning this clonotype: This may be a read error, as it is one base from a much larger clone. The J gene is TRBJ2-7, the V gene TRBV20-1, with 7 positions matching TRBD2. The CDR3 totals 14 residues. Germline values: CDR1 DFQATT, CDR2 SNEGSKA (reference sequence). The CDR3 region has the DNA TGCAGTGCTACTTTTCTAGCGGCCACCTACGAGCAGCACTTC. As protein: CSATFLAATYEQHF.

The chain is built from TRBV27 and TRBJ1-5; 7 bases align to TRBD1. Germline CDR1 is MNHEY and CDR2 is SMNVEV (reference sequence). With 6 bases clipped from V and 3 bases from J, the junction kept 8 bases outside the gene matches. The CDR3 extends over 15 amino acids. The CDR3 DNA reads TGTGCCAGCAGCGAGACGACAGGGCACAATCAGCCCCAGCATTTT. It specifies CASSETTGHNQPQHF.

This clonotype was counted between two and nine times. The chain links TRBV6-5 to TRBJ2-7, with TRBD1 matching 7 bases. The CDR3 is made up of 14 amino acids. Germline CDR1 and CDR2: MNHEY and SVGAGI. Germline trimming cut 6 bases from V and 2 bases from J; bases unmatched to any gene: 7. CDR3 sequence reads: CASSETGDAYEQYF. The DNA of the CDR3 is TGTGCCAGCAGCGAAACAGGGGACGCCTACGAGCAGTACTTC.

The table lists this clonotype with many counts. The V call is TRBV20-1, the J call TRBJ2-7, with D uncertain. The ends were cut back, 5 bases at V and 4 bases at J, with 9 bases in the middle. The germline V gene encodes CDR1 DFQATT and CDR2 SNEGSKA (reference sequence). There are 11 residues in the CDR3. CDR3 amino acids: CSAGTPYEQYF. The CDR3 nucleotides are TGCAGTGCTGGCACCCCTTACGAGCAGTACTTC.

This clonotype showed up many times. CDR3 region: CASSLMPRVVETQYF. CDR3 in DNA: TGTGCCAGCAGTCTTATGCCCAGGGTTGTAGAGACCCAGTACTTC. The chain is built from TRBV12-3 or TRBV12-4 and TRBJ2-5; possible D gene TRBD1, 5 bases. V lost 5 bases to trimming and J lost 4 bases, with 17 bases between them. This CDR3 has 15 amino acids.

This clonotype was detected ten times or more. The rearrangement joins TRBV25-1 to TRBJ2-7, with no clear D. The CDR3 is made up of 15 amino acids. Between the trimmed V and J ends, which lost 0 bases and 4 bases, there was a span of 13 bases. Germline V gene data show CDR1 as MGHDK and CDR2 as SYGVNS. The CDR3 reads CASSEYKGSGYEQYF. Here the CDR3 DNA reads TGTGCCAGCAGTGAATATAAAGGGTCTGGGTACGAGCAGTACTTC.